This TCR beta chain emerged from a study of blood T cell repertoires in COVID-19. Study details: Whether acute or convalescent, the COVID-19 samples came from the United States, Italy and Spain. PBMCs, B-cell-depleted T cells, or T cells provided the cDNA or gDNA that made up the material.

This CDR3 has 19 amino acids. Germline V lookup: CDR1 SGHNT, CDR2 YENEEA. J was trimmed by 0 bases and V by 4 bases; bases with no gene match: 15. TCRdb's copy holds only in-frame clones and misses some; the assay was immunoSEQ multiplex PCR. This table has about 200,000 clones, around three quarters appearing once. Sequenced material: peripheral blood. The chain carries TRBV11-3 and TRBJ1-1; TRBD1 aligns across 9 bases. The sequence was obtained from a woman aged 65 to 85 with acute or convalescent COVID-19. The CDR3 loop reads CASSSLLTGGPKVNTEAFF. The CDR3 DNA reads TGTGCCAGCAGCTCCCTTTTAACAGGGGGCCCCAAGGTGAACACTGAAGCTTTCTTT.